This is a list of T cell receptor beta chains from one sample in a study of patients and donors after allogeneic stem cell transplantation. Using its own MiXCR run on the RT-PCR reads, TCRdb lists one record per CDR3 protein. The profile covers 160,000 or so distinct CDR3 sequences, with 24% appearing a single time and about 25% taken by the ten largest. The sample was blood, either unsorted or a sorted T cell fraction (not recorded which). These receptor sequences come from a human donor who was either an allogeneic HSCT recipient or a stem cell or donor lymphocyte infusion donor (not recorded which). It is not recorded whose cells these are; they may come from a transplant donor. CDR3s include the opening cysteine and the closing phenylalanine or tryptophan. D genes are given only for firm matches. Expanded clones are given a class, and other clones once, few, many or no size at all.

>TRBJ2-3|12|NA|NA|TRBV7-2
TGTGCCAGCAGCCCAGGACTGGAAGACCAGTATTTT
CASSPGLEDQYF
>TRBJ1-1|14|NA|NA|TRBV20-1
TGCAGTGCTACCCCCGGGGGCGAGGGCACTGAAGCTTTCTTT
CSATPGGEGTEAFF
>TRBJ2-3|14|NA|NA|TRBV14
TGTGCCAGCAGCCAAAGACTAGTTGTAAATACGCAGTATTTT
CASSQRLVVNTQYF
>TRBJ2-1|15|once|NA|TRBV5-4
TGTGCCAGCAGCTTCTGGCTAGCAGCCTACAATGAGCAGTTCTTC
CASSFWLAAYNEQFF
>TRBJ2-5|12|NA|NA|TRBV20-1
TGCAGTGCTAGATTCCGTAGGCAGACCCAGTACTTC
CSARFRRQTQYF
>TRBJ1-5|13|NA|NA|TRBV5-1
TGCGCCAGCAGCTTGAATTTTCAACAGCCCCATCATTTT
CASSLNFQQPHHF
>TRBJ2-2|16|few|TRBD2|TRBV5-1
TGCGCCAGCAGCATGGCGGGGGGCCTGAACACCGGGGAGCTGTTTTTT
CASSMAGGLNTGELFF
>TRBJ2-7|15|NA|NA|TRBV30
TGTGCCTGGAGTCTCGAATCCGGACACCTTTACGAGCAGTACTTC
CAWSLESGHLYEQYF
>TRBJ2-1|15|NA|NA|TRBV5-6
TGTGCCAGCAGCCCAGGACAGAGCTCCTACAATGAGCAGTTCTTC
CASSPGQSSYNEQFF
>TRBJ2-2|16|NA|NA|TRBV7-3
TGTGCCAGCAGCTTAAGGGTCCGAGCACCCACCGGGGAGCTGTTTTTT
CASSLRVRAPTGELFF
>TRBJ2-3|17|NA|TRBD2|TRBV7-3
TGTGCCAGCAGCCACAAACCGGGACTAGCGGGAGTTGATACGCAGTATTTT
CASSHKPGLAGVDTQYF
>TRBJ1-1|12|NA|NA|TRBV29-1
TGCAGCGCCGGCATATCGGACACTGAAGCTTTCTTT
CSAGISDTEAFF
>TRBJ1-1|13|NA|NA|TRBV6-5
TGTGCCAGCAGAAGCAGGGTTTACAGTGAAGCTTTCTTT
CASRSRVYSEAFF
>TRBJ1-1|13|many|TRBD1|TRBV7-2
TGTGCCAGCAGCCCCGACAGGGGCAGGGGTGCTTTCTTT
CASSPDRGRGAFF
>TRBJ2-1|14|NA|TRBD2|TRBV7-9
TGTGCCAGCAGCTTAGTCAGCGGGAGTGCTGAGCAGTTCTTC
CASSLVSGSAEQFF
>TRBJ1-4|12|NA|NA|TRBV20-1
TGCAGTGCTACCGACGAGGGGGAAAAACTGTTTTTT
CSATDEGEKLFF
>TRBJ2-1|19|NA|TRBD2|TRBV5-1
TGCGCCAGCAGCTTGGGTGGACTAGCGGGAGACAGCTCCTACAATGAGCAGTTCTTC
CASSLGGLAGDSSYNEQFF
>TRBJ1-2|13|NA|NA|TRBV12-3/TRBV12-4
TGTGCCAGCAGTTTTATCGACGTATATGGCTACACCTTC
CASSFIDVYGYTF
>TRBJ2-2|13|few|NA|TRBV29-1
TGCAGCGTTGGCACAGGGAACACCGGGGAGCTGTTTTTT
CSVGTGNTGELFF
>TRBJ1-2|13|NA|NA|TRBV24-1
TGTGCCACCAGTGATTTGTGGGAGGGTGGCTACACCTTC
CATSDLWEGGYTF
>TRBJ2-1|15|NA|TRBD1|TRBV5-1
TGCGCCAGCAGCTCTGGACAGGCCTCCTACAATGAGCAGTTCTTC
CASSSGQASYNEQFF
>TRBJ2-1|13|NA|NA|TRBV20-1
TGCAGTGTACGGACAGACGGCTACAATGAGCAGTTCTTC
CSVRTDGYNEQFF
>TRBJ2-2|15|NA|NA|TRBV7-8
TGTGCCAGCAGCTTAACAGGCGAGCGGGCCGGGGAGCTGTTTTTT
CASSLTGERAGELFF
>TRBJ1-1|17|NA|NA|TRBV7-2
TGTGCCAGCAGCCTCTCTAGGGCCCGAATTGTGGACACTGAAGCTTTCTTT
CASSLSRARIVDTEAFF
>TRBJ2-1|13|NA|NA|TRBV7-6
TGTGCCAGCAGCTTAGGCCTATTAGCGATTCCGTTCTTC
CASSLGLLAIPFF
>TRBJ1-2|21|many|NA|TRBV13
TGTGCCAGCAGCTTAGTGTTCCCCCGAACGAATATGGAGGTCTTTAACTATGGCTACACCTTC
CASSLVFPRTNMEVFNYGYTF
>TRBJ2-3|15|few|TRBD1|TRBV24-1
TGTGCCACCAGTGACCGGGACAGGCGTGAAGATACGCAGTATTTT
CATSDRDRREDTQYF
>TRBJ1-2|12|NA|NA|TRBV20-1
TGCAGTGCCAGGTCAGCGACGGGTGGCTACACCTTC
CSARSATGGYTF
>TRBJ1-5|18|NA|TRBD1|TRBV5-6
TGTGCCAGCAGCTTGCTAAGGTCCAGGACAGGATTGGATCAGCCCCAGCATTTT
CASSLLRSRTGLDQPQHF
>TRBJ2-7|14|NA|NA|TRBV12-3/TRBV12-4
TGTGCCAGCAGTCTCCCGGACAGCTCCTACGAGCAGTACTTC
CASSLPDSSYEQYF
>TRBJ2-3|11|NA|NA|TRBV10-3
TGTGCCACCCGGGACACAGATACGCAGTATTTT
CATRDTDTQYF
>TRBJ2-5|13|NA|NA|TRBV7-2
TGTGCCAGCAGCGCGGGTTACCAAGAGACCCAGTACTTC
CASSAGYQETQYF
>TRBJ2-1|16|few|TRBD2|TRBV5-1
TGCGCCAGCAGCTTTAGTCTAGCGGAGATATACAATGAGCAGTTCTTC
CASSFSLAEIYNEQFF
>TRBJ2-7|16|NA|NA|TRBV21-1
TGTGCCAGCAGCAAAGGTCAGCTTCCCCCTCTATGCGAGCAGTACTTC
CASSKGQLPPLCEQYF
>TRBJ1-5|18|NA|TRBD1|TRBV4-1
TGCGCCAGCAGCCAAGTTAACTGGACAGGTGTATTAGGTCAGCCCCAGCATTTT
CASSQVNWTGVLGQPQHF
>TRBJ2-5|13|NA|NA|TRBV7-3
TGTGCCAGCAGCTTAACTACCCAAGAGACCCAGTACTTC
CASSLTTQETQYF
>TRBJ2-1|14|NA|NA|TRBV20-1
TGCAGTGCTCCTTCCCAGGGAAACTACAATGAGCAGTTCTTC
CSAPSQGNYNEQFF
>TRBJ2-1|13|once|NA|TRBV24-1
TGTGCCACCAGTGGCCAGGGGGGGAATGAGCAGTTCTTC
CATSGQGGNEQFF
>TRBJ2-3|17|few|TRBD2|TRBV7-6
TGTGCCAGCAGCCACGACGCAAGCGGGGGGACCACAGATACGCAGTATTTT
CASSHDASGGTTDTQYF
>TRBJ2-3|15|many|NA|TRBV24-1
TGTGCCACCAGTGATTCTGGGGTGAGCACAGATACGCAGTATTTT
CATSDSGVSTDTQYF
>TRBJ2-3|18|once|TRBD2|TRBV5-1
TGCGCCAGCAGCCTAGGACTAGCGGGGGCTATCCGCACAGATACGCAGTATTTT
CASSLGLAGAIRTDTQYF
>TRBJ2-2|15|NA|TRBD1|TRBV5-1
TGCGCCAGCCTAGAGAGACAGGGGGCTATCGGGGAGCTGTTTTTT
CASLERQGAIGELFF
>TRBJ1-2|13|NA|NA|TRBV27
TGTGCCAGCAGTTCAGGGTACGGCTATGGCTACACCTTC
CASSSGYGYGYTF
>TRBJ1-2|12|few|TRBD1|TRBV20-1
TGCAGTGCGAATACAGGGGTGGGCGGCTACACCTTC
CSANTGVGGYTF
>TRBJ1-2|13|NA|NA|TRBV7-3
TGTGCCAGCAGCTTACCCCGCCGCTATGGCTACACCTTC
CASSLPRRYGYTF
>TRBJ1-5|16|NA|TRBD1|TRBV12-3/TRBV12-4
TGTGCCAGCAGTACCGGGACAGGGTTTGTTGATCAGCCCCAGCATTTT
CASSTGTGFVDQPQHF
>TRBJ2-5|16|NA|TRBD2|TRBV10-3
TGTGCCATCAAGGACGATCTAGCGGGAGCCCAAGAGACCCAGTACTTC
CAIKDDLAGAQETQYF
>TRBJ1-2|13|few|NA|TRBV4-1
TGCGCCAGCAGCCAAGAGGCAGGGAAGGGCTACACCTTC
CASSQEAGKGYTF
>TRBJ1-2|12|NA|NA|TRBV7-9
TGTGCCAGCAGCTTAGCGGGCTATGGCTACACCTTC
CASSLAGYGYTF
>TRBJ2-5|14|once|NA|TRBV7-7
TGTGCTAGCAGCTCCTTCGTTGGAGGAGAGACCCAGTACTTC
CASSSFVGGETQYF